The rows below give T cell receptor beta chains drawn from one sample of a study of CD8 T cells in Susac syndrome. TCRdb analysed the immunoSEQ multiplex PCR reads with MiXCR anew, one entry per CDR3 protein. Of some 190,000 distinct CDR3 sequences listed, 94% are singletons. Material for sequencing was CD4+ T cells from PBMCs. Every receptor here comes from a human donor with Susac syndrome. CDR3s include the opening cysteine and the closing phenylalanine or tryptophan. D genes are given only for firm matches. Clone sizes are given selectively: once, few, many, or a class where the clone is expanded.

NA,TRBJ2-1,NA,TRBV19,TGTGCCAGTAGTCCCCGGTTGGGCGGGGCATCCTACAATGAGCAGTTCTTC,CASSPRLGGASYNEQFF
NA,TRBJ2-3,NA,TRBV27,TGTGCCAGCAGACAAGAAACTAGCACAGATACGCAGTATTTT,CASRQETSTDTQYF
NA,TRBJ2-2,NA,TRBV5-1,TGCGCCAGCAGCTTGGCGGGGAGTTCCGGGGAGCTGTTTTTT,CASSLAGSSGELFF
NA,TRBJ2-2,NA,TRBV6-2/TRBV6-3,TGTGCCAGCAGTTACGGCGGGACGGAGACCGGGGAGCTGTTTTTT,CASSYGGTETGELFF
NA,TRBJ1-1,NA,TRBV3-1,TGTGCCAGCAGCCCCATGCCGGGGACTGAAGCTTTCTTT,CASSPMPGTEAFF
once,TRBJ2-2,NA,TRBV11-2,TGTGCCAGCGAACGGGCCCTCGGGGGGAACACCGGGGAGCTGTTTTTT,CASERALGGNTGELFF
NA,TRBJ2-4,TRBD2,TRBV16,TGTGCCAGCAGCCGGGGGGGAACCAAAAACATTCAGTACTTC,CASSRGGTKNIQYF
NA,TRBJ2-1,NA,TRBV7-9,TGTGCCAGCAGCTTAGGTCCGGGACAAGACTACAATGAGCAGTTCTTC,CASSLGPGQDYNEQFF
NA,TRBJ2-5,NA,TRBV20-1,TGCAGTGCTAGAGCACAAATGGGAAGACACCAAGAGACCCAGTACTTC,CSARAQMGRHQETQYF
once,TRBJ1-1,TRBD1,TRBV12-3/TRBV12-4,TGTGCCAGCAGTTTGTTGGGGAGGGGGCCGGGCACTGAAGCTTTCTTT,CASSLLGRGPGTEAFF
NA,TRBJ2-7,TRBD1,TRBV5-1,TGCGCCAGCAGCTTGGCCGGGACAGTAGTCTACGAGCAGTACTTC,CASSLAGTVVYEQYF
NA,TRBJ1-4,TRBD1,TRBV7-9,TGTGCCAGCAGCCCACAGGGGGCAAGTGAAAAACTGTTTTTT,CASSPQGASEKLFF
NA,TRBJ1-1,NA,TRBV20-1,TGCAGTGCTAGAGATTCGGGAGGGGTCTACACTGAAGCTTTCTTT,CSARDSGGVYTEAFF
NA,TRBJ1-2,TRBD1,TRBV18,TGTGCCAGCTCACCAACAGGGGGAAGCTATGGCTACACCTTC,CASSPTGGSYGYTF
NA,TRBJ1-5,TRBD1,TRBV20-1,TGCAGTGCGAGACAGGGGATGGGTCAGCCCCAGCATTTT,CSARQGMGQPQHF
NA,TRBJ1-2,TRBD1,TRBV27,TGTGCCAGCAGTTGGCAGGGGGGAAGGGATGGCTACACCTTC,CASSWQGGRDGYTF
NA,TRBJ2-7,NA,TRBV7-9,TGTGCCAGCAGCCGACAGCTTTACGAGCAGTACTTC,CASSRQLYEQYF
NA,TRBJ1-2,NA,TRBV6-2/TRBV6-3,TGTGCCAGCAGTGACGGGCTAGAGGTTGGCTACACCTTC,CASSDGLEVGYTF
NA,TRBJ1-1,NA,TRBV28,TGTGCCATAGGGGGGGAGGGGGTCAGGACTGAAGCTTTCTTT,CAIGGEGVRTEAFF
NA,TRBJ1-2,NA,TRBV6-1,TGTGCCAGCAGTGAAGCAGGGAGCTACACCTTC,CASSEAGSYTF
NA,TRBJ1-5,TRBD1,TRBV25-1,TGTGCCAGCAGCGGGACAGGGGATAGCAATCAGCCCCAGCATTTT,CASSGTGDSNQPQHF
NA,TRBJ2-5,TRBD1,TRBV6-6,TGTGCCAGCAGTCGGGGAAGGACAGGGAAGGAGACCCAGTACTTC,CASSRGRTGKETQYF
NA,TRBJ1-2,NA,TRBV19,TGTGCCAGTAGGCTTCGGGCCGACGATAACTATGGCTACACCTTC,CASRLRADDNYGYTF
few,TRBJ2-5,NA,TRBV7-6,TGTGCCAGCAGCTTACAGGGATCCGAGACCCAGTACTTC,CASSLQGSETQYF
few,TRBJ2-3,NA,TRBV5-4,TGTGCCAGCAGCTTGACTGACACAGATACGCAGTATTTT,CASSLTDTDTQYF
few,TRBJ1-1,TRBD1,TRBV4-1,TGCGCCAGCAGCCAAGTTACAGGGGTCAACACTGAAGCTTTCTTT,CASSQVTGVNTEAFF
NA,TRBJ2-1,NA,TRBV20-1,TGCAGTGCTCGCCTAGTAGGAGGTTACAATGAGCAGTTCTTC,CSARLVGGYNEQFF
NA,TRBJ2-1,TRBD2,TRBV5-4,TGTGCCAGCAGCTTGGGACTAGCGGGGGGGCTCGATGAGCAGTTCTTC,CASSLGLAGGLDEQFF
once,TRBJ2-3,TRBD2,TRBV5-1,TGCGCCAGCAGCACAAGGCTAGCGGGGGTATCAGATACGCAGTATTTT,CASSTRLAGVSDTQYF
NA,TRBJ2-1,NA,TRBV11-2,TGTGCCAGCAGCTTAGATTCTAGGTCGTATGAGCAGTTCTTC,CASSLDSRSYEQFF
NA,TRBJ1-1,TRBD1,TRBV4-3,TGCGCCAGCAGCCAAGATTACAGGGGCGGCACTGAAGCTTTCTTT,CASSQDYRGGTEAFF
NA,TRBJ1-3,NA,TRBV7-9,TGTGCGGGAGGCCTCTCTGGAAACACCATATATTTT,CAGGLSGNTIYF
NA,TRBJ2-7,NA,TRBV20-1,TGCAGTGCTACGAACAGGGCCTACGAGCAGTACTTC,CSATNRAYEQYF
NA,TRBJ1-2,TRBD1,TRBV12-3/TRBV12-4,TGTGCCAGCAGGCTTACAGGGGGCTTAGATGGCTACACCTTC,CASRLTGGLDGYTF
NA,TRBJ1-2,NA,TRBV7-9,TGTGCCAGCAGCCCGGCAGGCGACTATGGCTACACCTTC,CASSPAGDYGYTF
NA,TRBJ2-1,NA,TRBV19,TGTGCCAGTATCCACAGGGCCAGCTCCTACAATGAGCAGTTCTTC,CASIHRASSYNEQFF
NA,TRBJ1-1,NA,TRBV6-6,TGTGCCAGCAGTTACGGACAGACACAACCGAACACTGAAGCTTTCTTT,CASSYGQTQPNTEAFF
NA,TRBJ1-2,NA,TRBV9,TGTGCCAGCAGCGCATGGGGGTCTGGCTATGGCTACACCTTC,CASSAWGSGYGYTF
NA,TRBJ2-7,NA,TRBV9,TGTGCCAGCAGCGGAACGGCCACCTACGAGCAGTACTTC,CASSGTATYEQYF
NA,TRBJ1-6,NA,TRBV27,TGTGCCAGCAGTGGGGGTGGGGCAGGACTCTTCATAGGTGATTCACCCCTCCACTTT,CASSGGGAGLFIGDSPLHF
NA,TRBJ2-7,TRBD2,TRBV7-2,TGTGCCAGCAGCGCCTTCGCGGGGGGCGGGTACGAGCAGTACTTC,CASSAFAGGGYEQYF